The 23 T cell receptor beta chains below come from one sample, sequenced in a study of shared clonotypes between healthy human individuals (dated by TCRdb to the early 2020s). Receptor amplification or capture employed the immunoSEQ multiplex PCR assay. What TCRdb holds here is the immuneACCESS table cut down to in-frame rearrangements. Part of the clones is not present; checked against another copy, under half of the missing clones reflect an unresolved V gene, and the others are unexplained. The sample table records roughly 640,000 clones; 97% of these occur just once. Of the sample, around 0.058% is held by the ten largest clones. Sequencing was done on a sample of naive CD4+ T cells sorted from blood. Read against the paper, the sample's cell subset or site label means: CD45RA+ positively selected. These receptor sequences come from a woman aged 25 to 45 in good health.

V and J are TRBV5-2 and TRBJ2-7; TRBD2 reflects the table's D call only, with no check against the DNA. TRBV5-2 is tagged as a pseudogene. This CDR3 comprises 16 residues. The CDR3 protein is CASSQGLAGAPYEQYF. DNA of the CDR3: TGTGCCAGCAGCCAGGGGCTAGCGGGAGCCCCCTACGAGCAGTACTTC.

V usage is TRBV5-5 and J usage is TRBJ2-2; 10 bases are a match to TRBD2. The junction had 2 bases not matched to a gene; V was cut back by 0 bases and J by 3 bases. The germline CDR1 and CDR2 sequences are SGHKS and YYEKEE (reference sequence). This CDR3 region has 16 residues. The CDR3 is CASSLALAGYTGELFF. The CDR3 DNA reads as TGTGCCAGCAGCTTGGCACTAGCGGGATACACCGGGGAGCTGTTTTTT.

V and J are TRBV7-9 and TRBJ2-2; TRBD1 agrees at 8 bases. Looked up from germline, CDR1 is SEHNR and CDR2 is FQNEAQ (reference sequence). This CDR3 is 17 amino acids long. The trim removed 2 bases at V and 4 bases at J, leaving 9 bases unmatched. Here the CDR3 reads CASSLIGTGLSTGELFF. DNA for the CDR3: TGTGCCAGCAGCTTAATTGGGACAGGATTATCCACCGGGGAGCTGTTTTTT.

This chain uses TRBV11-2 with TRBJ2-5, with D unclear. The J call may be incorrect, as the DNA end agrees better with TRBJ2-7. The CDR3 has 13 amino acids. Germline lookup yields CDR1 SGHAT and CDR2 FQNNGV. The CDR3 DNA is TGTGCCAGCAGGCGATCCCCCATCATCGAGCAGTACTTC. It is translated as CASRRSPIIEQYF.

The chain has TRBV10-3 and TRBJ2-7; 7 positions match TRBD1. Per germline, CDR1 ENHRY and CDR2 SYGVKD. J gave up 3 bases and V 4 bases, and 9 bases lay outside the gene matches. The CDR3 totals 15 residues. CDR3 nucleotide sequence: TGTGCCATCAGTGCCGGGCAGGGGGTCCTCTACGAGCAGTACTTC. Protein product: CAISAGQGVLYEQYF.

The chain links TRBV6-1 to TRBJ2-5; perhaps TRBD2 as D (5 bases). The better agreement between TRBJ2-7 and the DNA end casts doubt on the J call. Germline V gene lookup returns CDR1 MNHNS and CDR2 SASEGT. The CDR3 consists of 11 residues. The CDR3 nucleotides read TGTGCCAGCAACGGGAACTACGAGCAGTACTTC. This sequence encodes CASNGNYEQYF.

The J gene is TRBJ1-2, the V gene TRBV5-4, with TRBD1 as a possible D gene (6 bases). The CDR3 is 15 amino acids. Per germline, CDR1 SGHNT and CDR2 YYREEE (reference sequence). V was cut by 4 bases and J by 4 bases, with 17 bases left in between. This CDR3 reads CASSPQQGGSYGYTF. The DNA of the CDR3 is TGTGCCAGCAGCCCTCAACAGGGCGGATCCTATGGCTACACCTTC.

The rearrangement uses TRBV27 and TRBJ2-1; maybe TRBD2 (5 bases). Trimming cost V 0 bases and J 4 bases, with 13 bases left between them. Looked up from germline, CDR1 is MNHEY and CDR2 is SMNVEV (reference sequence). The CDR3 is 16 amino acids. CDR3: CASSLSRVPGYNEQFF. CDR3 nucleotides: TGTGCCAGCAGTTTATCGCGGGTACCCGGGTACAATGAGCAGTTCTTC.

This rearrangement joins TRBV5-1 to TRBJ1-4, with 7 bases fitting TRBD1. The ends lost 1 base at V and 6 bases at J; junction bases unmatched: 6. The CDR3 contains 15 residues. CDR1 and CDR2 (germline): SGHRS, YFSETQ. Here the CDR3 DNA reads TGCGCCAGCAGCTTGCAAGGGGACAGCTATGAAAAACTGTTTTTT. Translation: CASSLQGDSYEKLFF.

A single count supports this clone. This chain joins TRBV9 and TRBJ2-3; 10 bases are shared with TRBD2. CDR1 is SGDLS, CDR2 YYNGEE, per germline. This CDR3 has 15 residues. Trimming took 0 bases from V and 7 from J; bases not matched to a gene: 5. CDR3 DNA: TGTGCCAGCAGCGTAGCTACTAGCGGGATGTATACGCAGTATTTT. This encodes CASSVATSGMYTQYF. The variable domain in full, with the rest retrieved from reference TRBV9 and TRBJ2-3, is DSGVTQTPKHLITATGQRVTLRCSPRSGDLSVYWYQQSLDQGLQFLIQYYNGEERAKGNILERFSAQQFPDLHSELNLSSLELGDSALYFCASSVATSGMYTQYFGPGTRLTVL.

The CDR3 protein is CASSSDSGRGTEAFF. In nucleotides, the CDR3 is TGTGCCAGCAGCTCGGACAGCGGGAGAGGCACTGAAGCTTTCTTT. V and J are TRBV11-3 and TRBJ1-1; D may be TRBD1 (6 bases). Germline assignment: CDR1 SGHNT and CDR2 YENEEA. Between the trimmed V and J ends, which lost 4 bases and 4 bases, there was a span of 16 bases. The CDR3 sequence is 15 residues long.

This rearrangement joins TRBV9 to TRBJ2-3; D remains unclear. The CDR3 is 15 residues long. V lost 0 bases, J lost 0 bases, and 8 bases lay in between. Per germline, CDR1 SGDLS and CDR2 YYNGEE. CDR3 sequence: CASSVGRSSTDTQYF. For the CDR3, the DNA is TGTGCCAGCAGCGTAGGGCGGTCTAGCACAGATACGCAGTATTTT.

The V gene is TRBV18, the J gene TRBJ2-2; D is uncertain. V was trimmed by 3 bases and J by 7 bases, leaving 9 bases between them. Germline V gives CDR1 KGHSH, CDR2 LQKENI. This CDR3 comprises 13 residues. The CDR3 nucleotides are TGTGCCAGCTCACCGCCCGGTTTCGGGGAGCTGTTTTTT. Protein sequence: CASSPPGFGELFF.

The V call is TRBV7-9, the J call TRBJ2-1; 12 bases line up with TRBD1. CDR3 length: 18 amino acids. Trimming took 3 bases from V and 0 from J; bases not matched to a gene: 6. In germline, CDR1 is SEHNR, CDR2 FQNEAQ (reference sequence). In DNA form, the CDR3 reads TGTGCCAGCAGCTTCGAAGGGACAGGGGGCTTCTCCTACAATGAGCAGTTCTTC. It yields the protein CASSFEGTGGFSYNEQFF.

The chain is built from TRBV7-2 and TRBJ1-1; D is uncertain. Germline lookup yields CDR1 SGHTA and CDR2 FQGNSA. The CDR3 consists of 15 residues. V gave up 5 bases and J gave up 1 base, with 14 bases separating them. Here the CDR3 reads CASSPRVGGNTEAFF. CDR3 nucleotides: TGTGCCAGCAGCCCTAGGGTGGGCGGGAACACTGAAGCTTTCTTT.

The chain employs TRBV5-1 and TRBJ2-7, with TRBD1 as a possible D gene (6 bases). Germline V lookup: CDR1 SGHRS, CDR2 YFSETQ. The CDR3 is 15 residues long. Trimming pared 0 bases from V and 4 bases from J, leaving 14 bases between. The CDR3 here is CASSLAPGVDYEQYF. The CDR3 DNA reads TGCGCCAGCAGCTTGGCACCAGGGGTTGATTACGAGCAGTACTTC.

The V and J genes are TRBV25-1 and TRBJ2-2; 8 bases fit TRBD1. Per the germline V gene, CDR1 is MGHDK and CDR2 is SYGVNS. The V segment lost 7 bases and the J segment 6 bases; nucleotides outside the gene matches: 4. The CDR3 sequence is 13 residues long. The chain's CDR3 is CASNKQGAGELFF. CDR3 nucleotide sequence: TGTGCCAGCAATAAACAGGGGGCCGGGGAGCTGTTTTTT.

The chain has TRBV5-4 and TRBJ2-7, with 7 bases that match TRBD1. This CDR3 has 14 amino acids. V was clipped by 4 bases and J by 0 bases; unmatched bases: 4. CDR1 is SGHNT and CDR2 is YYREEE in the germline V gene (reference sequence). CDR3 sequence: CASSQTGSSYEQYF. The CDR3 DNA sequence: TGTGCCAGCAGCCAGACAGGGAGCTCCTACGAGCAGTACTTC.

The chain is built from TRBV29-1 and TRBJ1-2, with D perhaps TRBD1 (6 bases). V gave up 7 bases and J gave up 3 bases, with 12 bases separating them. CDR3 length: 12 amino acids. Germline assignment: CDR1 SQVTM and CDR2 ANQGSEA. The CDR3 loop is CSAAPGDYGYTF. CDR3 sequence (DNA): TGCAGCGCGGCCCCAGGGGACTATGGCTACACCTTC.

J is TRBJ2-2 and V is TRBV28, with D maybe TRBD1 (6 bases). The CDR3 has 14 amino acids. Per germline, CDR1 MDHEN and CDR2 SYDVKM. V gave up 8 bases and J gave up 5 bases, with 15 bases separating them. CDR3 region: CASHAQGWTGELFF. Written as DNA, the CDR3 is TGTGCCAGCCACGCACAGGGTTGGACCGGGGAGCTGTTTTTT.

This clone was seen only once. This CDR3 reads CASSLVGQGYEQFF. For the CDR3, the DNA is TGTGCCAGCAGCTTAGTAGGACAGGGCTATGAGCAGTTCTTC. This chain joins TRBV11-2 and TRBJ2-1, with 8 bases lining up with TRBD1. CDR3 size: 14 residues. The V gene end was trimmed by 1 base and the J gene end by 8 bases; junction bases not matched to a gene: 4. Germline V lookup: CDR1 SGHAT, CDR2 FQNNGV. Filled out from reference TRBV11-2 and TRBJ2-1, the complete variable domain reads EAGVAQSPRYKIIEKRQSVAFWCNPISGHATLYWYQQILGQGPKLLIQFQNNGVVDDSQLPKDRFSAERLKGVDSTLKIQPAKLEDSAVYLCASSLVGQGYEQFFGPGTRLTVL.

This rearrangement joins TRBV21-1 to TRBJ2-1; the table names TRBD2, a call not compared with the DNA. TRBV21-1 has pseudogene status. This CDR3 is built from 16 residues. The CDR3 reads CASSKALAIGGNEQFF. The DNA of the CDR3 is TGTGCCAGCAGCAAAGCGCTCGCTATCGGGGGCAATGAGCAGTTCTTC.

This chain uses TRBV4-1 with TRBJ1-1, with D hard to call. V was trimmed by 0 bases and J by 0 bases, leaving 11 bases between them. Germline V gene lookup returns CDR1 MGHRA and CDR2 YSYEKL. The CDR3 sequence is 16 residues long. CDR3: CASSQDIRVLNTEAFF. The CDR3 DNA reads TGCGCCAGCAGCCAAGATATCCGGGTACTGAACACTGAAGCTTTCTTT.